This TCR beta chain was retrieved from a study of shared T cell receptors in the human thymus. Trimming stripped 3 bases from V and 3 bases from J, with 16 bases between. This CDR3 has 16 residues. CDR1 is SGHRS, CDR2 YFSETQ, per germline. This clone was seen just once. Produced via immunoSEQ multiplex PCR; TCRdb's table is partial and in-frame only. The sample holds roughly 700,000 clones, roughly 90% seen once. These sequences were also reported in another study, on human thymus T cells. That paper notes: Obtained as resections during corrective heart surgery, the thymus tissue was then studied. Related studies found that unrelated individuals share highly overlapping thymic repertoires.

This chain links TRBV5-1 with TRBJ2-4; TRBD2 might be the D (6 bases). Material: thymocytes. This clonotype was sampled from a boy in the first two years of life with a congenital heart defect. The DNA for the CDR3 is TGCGCCAGCAGCTCGACTCCCGGCGGGGACAAAAACATTCAGTACTTC. Its protein is CASSSTPGGDKNIQYF. The whole variable domain, filled in from reference TRBV5-1 and TRBJ2-4, reads KAGVTQTPRYLIKTRGQQVTLSCSPISGHRSVSWYQQTPGQGLQFLFEYFSETQRNKGNFPGRFSGRQFSNSRSEMNVSTLELGDSALYLCASSSTPGGDKNIQYFGAGTRLSVL.